This is a list of T cell receptor beta chains from one sample in a study of CD8+CD57+ T cells in acquired aplastic anemia. In TCRdb, the reads were re-called with MiXCR into one record per CDR3 protein. The sample lists about 160,000 distinct CDR3 sequences, just under 45% occurring once. Sequencing was performed on sorted CD4+, CD8+, or CD8+CD57+ T cells (not recorded which) from PBMCs. The receptors were gathered from a human donor in good health. Each CDR3 is given with its conserved first and last residue. D genes are given only for firm matches. Rows may omit the clone size; those that give it use once, few, many or a size class.

v_call: TRBV7-9
j_call: TRBJ2-5
d_call: TRBD2
clone_size: NA
cdr3_nt: TGTGCCAGCAGCTTAGCAGCGGGAGGGGGAGAGACCCAGTACTTC
cdr3_aa: CASSLAAGGGETQYF

v_call: TRBV2
j_call: TRBJ1-6
d_call: TRBD1
clone_size: NA
cdr3_nt: TGTGCCAGCAGAGGACAGGGGGCCTCGGATTCACCCCTCCACTTT
cdr3_aa: CASRGQGASDSPLHF

v_call: TRBV19
j_call: TRBJ2-6
d_call: NA
clone_size: few
cdr3_nt: TGTGCCAGTACCCAGCCTGGGGCCAACGTCCTGACTTTC
cdr3_aa: CASTQPGANVLTF

v_call: TRBV11-1
j_call: TRBJ2-1
d_call: NA
clone_size: NA
cdr3_nt: TGTGCCAGCAGCTTAGGACCCTCGGTTGGGAATGAGCAGTTCTTC
cdr3_aa: CASSLGPSVGNEQFF

v_call: TRBV3-1
j_call: TRBJ1-6
d_call: NA
clone_size: many
cdr3_nt: TGTGCCAGCAGCCGGGCCCAAGGGGGATATAATTCACCCCTCCACTTT
cdr3_aa: CASSRAQGGYNSPLHF

v_call: TRBV9
j_call: TRBJ2-1
d_call: NA
clone_size: NA
cdr3_nt: TGTGCCAGCAGCGTGTTCCAATACAATGAGCAGTTCTTC
cdr3_aa: CASSVFQYNEQFF

v_call: TRBV7-9
j_call: TRBJ1-4
d_call: NA
clone_size: NA
cdr3_nt: TGTGCCAGCAGCTTGATGGCTAGAGAAAAACTGTTTTTT
cdr3_aa: CASSLMAREKLFF

v_call: TRBV2
j_call: TRBJ2-3
d_call: TRBD2
clone_size: many
cdr3_nt: TGTGCCAGCAGTGGGGCGAAATGGCTTAGCGGGGGGGGCACAGATACGCAGTATTTT
cdr3_aa: CASSGAKWLSGGGTDTQYF

v_call: TRBV12-3/TRBV12-4
j_call: TRBJ1-2
d_call: TRBD1
clone_size: many
cdr3_nt: TGTGCCAGCAGCCTGCGGACAGGGGGGACCTTACGTGGCTACACCTTC
cdr3_aa: CASSLRTGGTLRGYTF

v_call: TRBV6-1
j_call: TRBJ1-2
d_call: TRBD1
clone_size: many
cdr3_nt: TGTGCCAGCACCGGACAGGGAGTCGGCTATGGCTACACCTTC
cdr3_aa: CASTGQGVGYGYTF

v_call: TRBV6-5
j_call: TRBJ2-3
d_call: TRBD1
clone_size: many
cdr3_nt: TGTGCCAGCAGTTACTCGTTTTGGACAGGGACAGGAGATACGCAGTATTTT
cdr3_aa: CASSYSFWTGTGDTQYF

v_call: TRBV20-1
j_call: TRBJ2-1
d_call: NA
clone_size: NA
cdr3_nt: TGCAGTGCGGAGTATAGCTACAATGAGCAGTTCTTC
cdr3_aa: CSAEYSYNEQFF

v_call: TRBV10-3
j_call: TRBJ2-7
d_call: NA
clone_size: NA
cdr3_nt: TGTGCCTCCCAAAGGACAGCCGTCCCGGACTACGAGCAGTACTTC
cdr3_aa: CASQRTAVPDYEQYF

v_call: TRBV7-2
j_call: TRBJ1-1
d_call: TRBD1
clone_size: NA
cdr3_nt: TGTGCCACCGGACAGGCAAACACTGAAGCTTTCTTT
cdr3_aa: CATGQANTEAFF

v_call: TRBV3-1
j_call: TRBJ2-3
d_call: TRBD2
clone_size: NA
cdr3_nt: TGTGCCAGCAGCCCGACTAGCGGCATCACAGATACGCAGTATTTT
cdr3_aa: CASSPTSGITDTQYF

v_call: TRBV9
j_call: TRBJ2-3
d_call: NA
clone_size: NA
cdr3_nt: TGTGCCAGCACCCCCGCGCTAGCCCACACAGATACGCAGTATTTT
cdr3_aa: CASTPALAHTDTQYF

v_call: TRBV15
j_call: TRBJ1-6
d_call: TRBD1
clone_size: NA
cdr3_nt: TGTGCCACCAGCAGTCAGGGGGAAAGATCACCCCTCCACTTT
cdr3_aa: CATSSQGERSPLHF

v_call: TRBV6-1
j_call: TRBJ2-7
d_call: NA
clone_size: many
cdr3_nt: TGTGCCAGCAGTTCAGGGGTCCCCTCCTACGAGCAGTACTTC
cdr3_aa: CASSSGVPSYEQYF

v_call: TRBV29-1
j_call: TRBJ2-7
d_call: TRBD2
clone_size: NA
cdr3_nt: TGCAGCGCCAAAAGCGGGACCTACGAGCAGTACTTC
cdr3_aa: CSAKSGTYEQYF

v_call: TRBV29-1
j_call: TRBJ1-1
d_call: NA
clone_size: few
cdr3_nt: TGCAGCGCCGCTGGGGGTGGGGACACTGAAGCTTTCTTT
cdr3_aa: CSAAGGGDTEAFF

v_call: TRBV15
j_call: TRBJ1-2
d_call: NA
clone_size: NA
cdr3_nt: TGTGCCACCAGCAGTGAAAGGTGGGGCTACACCTTC
cdr3_aa: CATSSERWGYTF

v_call: TRBV10-3
j_call: TRBJ1-2
d_call: NA
clone_size: NA
cdr3_nt: TGTGCCATCAGGGGCGGAGGTGGCTACACCTTC
cdr3_aa: CAIRGGGGYTF